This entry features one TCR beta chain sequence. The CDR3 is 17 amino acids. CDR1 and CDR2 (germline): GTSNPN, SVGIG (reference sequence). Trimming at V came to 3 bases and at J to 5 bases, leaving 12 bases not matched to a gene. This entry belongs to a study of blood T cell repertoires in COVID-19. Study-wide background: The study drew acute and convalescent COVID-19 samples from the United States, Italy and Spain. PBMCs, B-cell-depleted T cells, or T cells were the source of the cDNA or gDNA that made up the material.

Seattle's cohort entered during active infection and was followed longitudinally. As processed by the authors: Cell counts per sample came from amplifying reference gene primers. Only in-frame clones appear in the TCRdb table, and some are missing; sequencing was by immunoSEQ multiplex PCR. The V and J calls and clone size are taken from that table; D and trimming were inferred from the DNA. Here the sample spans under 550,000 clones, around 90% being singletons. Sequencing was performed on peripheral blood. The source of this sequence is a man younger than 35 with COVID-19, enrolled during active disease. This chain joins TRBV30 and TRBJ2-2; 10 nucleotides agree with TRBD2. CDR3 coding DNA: TGTGCCTGGAGCGACCAAACTAGCGGGATGTTTACCGGGGAGCTGTTTTTT. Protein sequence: CAWSDQTSGMFTGELFF. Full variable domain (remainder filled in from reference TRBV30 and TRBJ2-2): SQTIHQWPATLVQPVGSPLSLECTVEGTSNPNLYWYRQAAGRGLQLLFYSVGIGQISSEVPQNLSASRPQDRQFILSSKKLLLSDSGFYLCAWSDQTSGMFTGELFFGEGSRLTVL.